This record looks at one T cell receptor beta chain sequence and its context. Using immunoSEQ multiplex PCR, the repertoire was profiled, and TCRdb retains in-frame clones only, with some absent. The sample records over 150,000 clones, roughly 80% being singletons. This sample stems from a study of blood T cell repertoires in COVID-19. The CDR3 is 16 amino acids. V lost 1 base and J lost 3; bases outside the gene matches: 3. Germline CDR1 and CDR2: KGHDR and SFDVKD. The rearrangement joins TRBV24-1 to TRBJ2-1; 9 bases line up with TRBD1. Sequencing was done on a sample of peripheral blood. The source is a woman aged 50 to 60 with acute or convalescent COVID-19. CDR3 region: CATSDFRGQGYNEQFF. CDR3 nucleotide sequence: TGTGCCACCAGTGATTTTCGGGGACAGGGCTACAATGAGCAGTTCTTC.